This entry lists 25 T cell receptor beta chains sequenced from one sample in a study of tumor and adjacent non-tumor tissue in lung cancer. This sample's RNA came from whole unsorted tissue. The normal lung tissue was taken more than 3 cm from the tumor edge. A modified ARM-PCR protocol with three rounds of nested PCR amplified TCRbeta. TCRdb reprocessed the multiplex PCR reads with MiXCR, giving one entry per CDR3 protein. The table has tens of thousands of distinct CDR3 sequences, 60% to 70% seen once. The material sequenced was distant non-tumor lung tissue. All receptors come from a woman aged 40-49 years with non-small cell lung cancer.

This clonotype was seen many times. This sequence joins TRBV13 and TRBJ1-2, with 7 bases lining up with TRBD1. The length of the CDR3 is 16 residues. Germline V gives CDR1 PRHDT, CDR2 FYEKMQ (reference sequence). Trimming cost V 0 bases and J 1 base; bases outside gene matches: 5. The CDR3 region is CASSLGTGNDNYGYTF. In DNA, the CDR3 is TGTGCCAGCAGCTTAGGGACAGGGAATGATAACTATGGCTACACCTTC.

Sample share makes this clonotype medium-sized. CDR3 sequence (DNA): TGTGCCAGCAGCTTAGGGGACAGCCCAACTAATGAAAAACTGTTTTTT. It is translated as CASSLGDSPTNEKLFF. The genes are TRBV11-2 and TRBJ1-4, with 7 bases lining up with TRBD1. CDR1 and CDR2 (germline): SGHAT, FQNNGV. The length of the CDR3 is 16 residues. Trimming took 1 base from V and 0 from J; bases not matched to a gene: 2.

As concerns this clonotype: Lacking the conserved final phenylalanine or tryptophan, this CDR3 likely reflects a read error. The chain is built from TRBV11-2 and TRBJ1-1; D not resolved. The CDR3 has 14 amino acids. Germline assignment: CDR1 SGHAT and CDR2 FQNNGV. This chain's CDR3 is CASSLSSANIEAFL. CDR3 nucleotide sequence: TGTGCCAGCAGCTTAAGCAGTGCGAACATTGAAGCTTTCTTA.

Concerning this clonotype: A read error may be the cause here, since a much bigger clone is one base away. CDR3 loop: CSASWGAYQPQYF. The CDR3 DNA follows: TGCAGTGCTAGTTGGGGTGCTTATCAGCCCCAGTATTTT. The rearrangement uses TRBV20-1 and TRBJ1-5; D gene unclear. The DNA matches TRBJ2-3 better at its end, which makes the J call doubtful. The CDR3 length is 13 residues. The germline gives CDR1 DFQATT, CDR2 SNEGSKA (reference sequence).

This clonotype has only a few counts. One end of the junction does not line up with germline, which may come from a read error. The chain is built from TRBV20-1 and TRBJ2-1, with 9 bases aligning to TRBD1. This CDR3 is built from 16 residues. The germline gives CDR1 DFQATT, CDR2 SNEGSKA (reference sequence). Written as DNA, the CDR3 is TGCAGTGCTGGGGCCTTACAGGGGGCCGCATACAATGAGCAATTATTC. Translated: CSAGALQGAAYNEQLF.

This rearrangement joins TRBV28 to TRBJ2-7; 7 bases align to TRBD1. This CDR3 region has 13 residues. CDR1 MDHEN and CDR2 SYDVKM come from the germline V gene. Here the CDR3 reads CDFRGQRTYEQYF. The CDR3, as DNA: TGTGACTTCAGGGGACAGAGGACCTACGAGCAGTACTTC.

On this clonotype: A much larger clone lies one base from this, so it may be a read error. The chain has TRBV20-1 and TRBJ2-1; D possibly corresponds to TRBD2 (5 bases). The V gene's germline CDR1 is DFQATT and CDR2 SNEGSKA (reference sequence). This CDR3 spans 14 amino acids. V dropped 7 bases and J dropped 7 bases, with 20 bases sitting between them. The CDR3, as DNA: TGCAGTGTTACGGGGTCAGGAACTGGGAATGAGCAGTTCTTC. This codes for CSVTGSGTGNEQFF.

Notes on this clonotype: The CDR3 ends on some other residue instead of the conserved phenylalanine or tryptophan, so this is likely a read error. The DNA is omitted, as the CDR3 cannot be located on it reliably, and the CDR3 follows TCRdb's listing. The V gene is TRBV5-1, the J gene TRBJ2-5; the table's D call, TRBD2, has no DNA check behind it. CDR1 and CDR2 from the germline V gene are SGHRS and YFSETQ. The CDR3 is 12 amino acids long, termini counted. CDR3: CASTQEGRAQCL.

This clonotype has a single count. At one end the junction does not follow the germline gene, possibly because of a read error. The chain is built from TRBV11-2 and TRBJ1-2, with a weak D call TRBD1 (6 bases). CDR1 SGHAT and CDR2 FQNNGV come from the germline V gene. The CDR3 is 16 amino acids. The CDR3 loop reads CANSPTDRRQINGYTF. The CDR3 DNA is TGTGCCAACAGCCCGACAGACAGGAGGCAGATAAATGGCTACACCTTC.

Of note for this clonotype: This may be a read error: a much more frequent sequence differs by one nucleotide. This sequence joins TRBV5-1 and TRBJ2-5, with a weak D call TRBD1 (6 bases). Germline V gene data show CDR1 as SGHRS and CDR2 as YFSETQ. This CDR3 region has 17 residues. The CDR3 here is CASSSGYGGGVQVTQYF. The DNA for the CDR3 is TGCGCCAGCAGCTCGGGCTATGGGGGCGGAGTGCAAGTGACCCAGTACTTC.

This clonotype has a single count. A read error may account for a junction end that differs from germline. V usage is TRBV2 and J usage is TRBJ2-1; D is unclear. The CDR3 contains 10 residues. The germline V gene has CDR1 SNHLY and CDR2 FYNNEI. This CDR3 reads CASNAGEEFF. In DNA form, the CDR3 reads TGTGCCAGCAATGCAGGTGAGGAGTTCTTC.

V and J are TRBV7-9 and TRBJ2-2; tentatively, D is TRBD1 or TRBD2 (5 bases each). V was trimmed by 3 bases and J by 6 bases, leaving 11 bases between them. In germline, CDR1 is SEHNR, CDR2 FQNEAQ (reference sequence). This CDR3 has 14 amino acids. The CDR3 coding sequence is TGTGCCAGCAGCTTCCGGGACGTGCCCGGGGAGCTGTTTTTT. Translated, it gives CASSFRDVPGELFF.

About this clonotype: Just one base apart from a much larger clone, this may be a read error. V is TRBV6-5 and J is TRBJ2-7, with 7 bases aligning to TRBD1. The junction had 10 bases not matched to a gene; V was cut back by 2 bases and J by 0 bases. The germline gives CDR1 MNHEY, CDR2 SVGAGI. The CDR3 has 17 residues. The CDR3 DNA reads TGTGCCAGCAGTTACCGCCCCGGACAGGACCCCTCCTACGAGCAGTACTTC. Residues: CASSYRPGQDPSYEQYF.

Comments on this clonotype: This could be a read error, since a much larger clone is one nucleotide away. This chain links TRBV5-6 with TRBJ2-5; TRBD2 is a possible D gene (6 bases). CDR3 size: 12 residues. Germline V CDR1 and CDR2: SGHDT, YYEEEE. CDR3 sequence reads: CASTSDQETKYF. The CDR3 bases are TGTGCCAGCACTAGCGACCAAGAGACCAAGTACTTC.

The V and J genes are TRBV5-6 and TRBJ2-1; TRBD1 might be the D (5 bases). CDR3 length: 15 residues. Trimming stripped 2 bases from V and 8 bases from J, with 17 bases between. Germline lookup yields CDR1 SGHDT and CDR2 YYEEEE. As DNA, the CDR3 is TGTGCCAGCAGCTTCGTATGGCAGGGCCTCGATGAGCAGTTCTTC. This sequence encodes CASSFVWQGLDEQFF.

This clonotype is termed medium-sized. The rearrangement uses TRBV11-1 and TRBJ2-3, with D maybe TRBD2 (5 bases). This CDR3 spans 11 amino acids. Germline V gene data show CDR1 as SGHAT and CDR2 as FQDESV (reference sequence). The V end was cut by 3 bases, the J end by 11 bases, with 9 bases between. The CDR3 protein is CASSFLSGQYF. In DNA form, the CDR3 reads TGTGCCAGCAGCTTTCTGAGCGGGCAGTATTTT. The variable domain in full, completed from reference TRBV11-1 and TRBJ2-3, reads EAEVAQSPRYKITEKSQAVAFWCDPISGHATLYWYRQILGQGPELLVQFQDESVVDDSQLPKDRFSAERLKGVDSTLKIQPAELGDSAMYLCASSFLSGQYFGPGTRLTVL.

This clonotype was seen once. A junction end diverges from the germline sequence, so it may reflect a read error. The rearrangement joins TRBV11-2 to TRBJ1-5, with TRBD1 as a possible D gene (5 bases). The CDR3 is 15 residues long. Germline V gene lookup returns CDR1 SGHAT and CDR2 FQNNGV. DNA of the CDR3: TGTGCCGGCAGCGAAGGGACTGGGTTATATCAGCCCCAGCATTTT. Protein sequence: CAGSEGTGLYQPQHF.

Worth noting for this clonotype: As the CDR3 is not closed by the conserved phenylalanine or tryptophan, this likely results from a read error. The DNA for the CDR3 is TGTGCCAGCAGTTACTCGATAGGGTATCGAGAGACTCAGTACTCC. Translating it yields CASSYSIGYRETQYS. The chain recombines TRBV6-6 with TRBJ2-5; D ambiguous. Germline assignment: CDR1 MNHNY and CDR2 SVGAGI (reference sequence). This CDR3 comprises 15 residues.

J is TRBJ1-1 and V is TRBV18; possible D gene TRBD1, 5 bases. The CDR3 runs 12 residues. Trimming pared 8 bases from V and 6 bases from J, leaving 13 bases between. Germline loops: CDR1 KGHSH, CDR2 LQKENI. In DNA, the CDR3 is TGTGCCAGCCCGTTCCAGGGCTCTGAAGCTTTCTTT. Translation gives CASPFQGSEAFF.

Concerning this clonotype: Germline is not matched at one junction end, which may reflect a read error. The V call is TRBV6-5, the J call TRBJ1-1, with a weak D call TRBD1 (5 bases). The germline V gene encodes CDR1 MNHEY and CDR2 SVGAGI. This CDR3 contains 13 residues. CDR3 sequence (DNA): TGTGCCAGCGGACCCCTTAACAGGTCTGAAGCTCTCTTT. This sequence encodes CASGPLNRSEALF.

This clonotype was picked up many times. The V and J genes are TRBV5-6 and TRBJ1-2, with 8 bases aligning to TRBD1. Germline V gives CDR1 SGHDT, CDR2 YYEEEE. The CDR3 runs to 18 residues. With V trimmed by 4 bases and J by 2 bases, 16 bases remained unmatched. The CDR3 nucleotides read TGTGCCAGCAGCGAGGGACAGGACCTATCCTTTGGGAACTATGGCTACACCTTC. Protein product: CASSEGQDLSFGNYGYTF.

There are many counts of this clonotype. This chain uses TRBV20-1 with TRBJ2-7; 10 bases fit TRBD2. The V and J ends lost 0 bases and 4 bases, in that order; junction bases with no gene match: 6. The CDR3 spans 15 residues. The germline V gene has CDR1 DFQATT and CDR2 SNEGSKA (reference sequence). The CDR3 region is CSARDSGGPDYEQYF. The CDR3 DNA follows: TGCAGTGCTAGAGATAGCGGGGGGCCCGATTACGAGCAGTACTTC.

A word on this clonotype: Germline and junction disagree at one end, which may indicate a read error. The J gene is TRBJ1-1, the V gene TRBV12-3 or TRBV12-4; maybe TRBD1 (5 bases). This CDR3 comprises 13 residues. The CDR3 bases are TGTGCCACCAGTTTCTTGGGGGGCACTGAAGCTTTCTTT. It yields the protein CATSFLGGTEAFF.

Concerning this clonotype: The junction does not match germline at one end; this may be a read error. CDR3 sequence: CTSSTGTGGAYERYF. The CDR3 coding sequence is TGTACCAGCAGCACAGGGACTGGCGGAGCCTACGAGCGGTACTTC. The chain employs TRBV11-2 and TRBJ2-7; either TRBD1 or TRBD2 may supply D (6 bases each). The CDR3 runs to 15 residues. CDR1 is SGHAT and CDR2 is FQNNGV in the germline V gene.

As for this clonotype: A single base separates this from a much larger clone, so it may be a read error. The chain combines TRBV28 with TRBJ1-5, with D hard to call. Germline V gene sequence: CDR1 MDHEN, CDR2 SYDVKM. This CDR3 region has 16 residues. V dropped 10 bases and J dropped 0 bases, with 19 bases sitting between them. The CDR3 DNA is TGTGCCAACTCCAACCGGCGGACTAGTAGCAATCAGCCCCAGCATTTT. The encoded protein is CANSNRRTSSNQPQHF.